Given below is one T cell receptor beta chain in context. Original handling: Counts of nucleated cells, estimated from reference gene primer amplification, were obtained. This table comes from immunoSEQ multiplex PCR, and its TCRdb copy is limited to in-frame clones, with some not included. V and J calls plus clone size are reproduced from that table; the DNA served to infer D and trimming. This sample has approximately 500,000 clones, with roughly 89% found just once. Seattle patients were enrolled while actively infected and followed longitudinally. This entry comes from a study of blood T cell repertoires in COVID-19. Study overall: Sites across the United States, Italy and Spain contributed samples from acute and convalescent COVID-19. The cDNA or gDNA used as material had been derived from T cells, B-cell-depleted T cells, or PBMCs.

The sample was peripheral blood. This sequence was found in a woman in her forties or fifties with COVID-19, enrolled during active disease.

As DNA, the CDR3 is TGTGCCAGCACTCAGACTAGCGGGGGAAATGAGCAGTTCTTC. This codes for CASTQTSGGNEQFF. The chain joins TRBV11-3 to TRBJ2-1; 12 positions match TRBD2. The CDR3 is 14 residues long. Germline lookup yields CDR1 SGHNT and CDR2 YENEEA. The trim removed 7 bases at V and 7 bases at J, leaving 5 bases unmatched. Full variable domain (outside the CDR3, taken from reference TRBV11-3 and TRBJ2-1): EAGVVQSPRYKIIEKKQPVAFWCNPISGHNTLYWYLQNLGQGPELLIRYENEEAVDDSQLPKDRFSAERLKGVDSTLKIQPAELGDSAVYLCASTQTSGGNEQFFGPGTRLTVL.